The clone carrying this T cell receptor beta chain has more than one count but fewer than ten. V lost 6 bases and J 0 bases, leaving 8 bases between the germline ends. The CDR3 has 13 amino acids. CDR1 SEHNR and CDR2 FQNEAQ come from the germline V gene (reference sequence). This sample was included in a study of chemoradiotherapy in HPV16-positive cancers. Assay used: immunoSEQ multiplex PCR; TCRdb lists only in-frame clones, some missing. This table has 14,000 or so clones, approximately 71% appearing once. This material was collected from a patient who underwent chemoradiotherapy. This chain links TRBV7-9 with TRBJ1-1; D not resolved. This TCR came from a human donor with HPV-associated anogenital cancer. The CDR3 nucleotides read TGTGCCAGCAGACCCGACCTGAACACTGAAGCTTTCTTT. Its protein is CASRPDLNTEAFF.